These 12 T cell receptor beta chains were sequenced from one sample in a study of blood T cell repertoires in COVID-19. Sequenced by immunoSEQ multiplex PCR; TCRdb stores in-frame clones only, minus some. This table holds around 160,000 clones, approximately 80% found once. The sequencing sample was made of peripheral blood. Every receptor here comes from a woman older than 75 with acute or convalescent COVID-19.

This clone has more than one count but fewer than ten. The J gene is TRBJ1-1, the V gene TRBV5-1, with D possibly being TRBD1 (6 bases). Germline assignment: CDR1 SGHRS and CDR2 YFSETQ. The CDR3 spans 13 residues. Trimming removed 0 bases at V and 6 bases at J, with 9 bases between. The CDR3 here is CASSLARGAEAFF. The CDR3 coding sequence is TGCGCCAGCAGCTTGGCCAGGGGCGCTGAAGCTTTCTTT.

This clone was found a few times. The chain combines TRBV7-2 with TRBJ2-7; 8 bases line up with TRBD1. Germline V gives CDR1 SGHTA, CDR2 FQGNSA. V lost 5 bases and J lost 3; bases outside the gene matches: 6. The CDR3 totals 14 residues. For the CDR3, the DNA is TGTGCCAGCAGCCCCCGGACAGGGAACTACGAGCAGTACTTC. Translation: CASSPRTGNYEQYF. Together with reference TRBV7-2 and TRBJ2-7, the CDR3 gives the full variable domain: GAGVSQSPSNKVTEKGKDVELRCDPISGHTALYWYRQSLGQGLEFLIYFQGNSAPDKSGLPSDRFSAERTGGSVSTLTIQRTQQEDSAVYLCASSPRTGNYEQYFGPGTRLTVT.

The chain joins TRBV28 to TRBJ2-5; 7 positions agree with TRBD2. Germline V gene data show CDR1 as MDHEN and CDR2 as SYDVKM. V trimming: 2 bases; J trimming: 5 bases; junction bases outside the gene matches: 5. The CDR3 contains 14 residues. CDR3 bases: TGTGCCAGCAGTTTAGCGAGCGGGATGGAGACCCAGTACTTC. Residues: CASSLASGMETQYF.

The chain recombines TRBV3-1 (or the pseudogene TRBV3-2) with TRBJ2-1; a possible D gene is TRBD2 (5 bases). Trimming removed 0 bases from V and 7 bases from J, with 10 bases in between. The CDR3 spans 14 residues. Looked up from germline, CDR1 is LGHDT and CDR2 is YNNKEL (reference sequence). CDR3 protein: CASSQDNRGNEQFF. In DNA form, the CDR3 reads TGTGCCAGCAGCCAAGATAACCGCGGGAATGAGCAGTTCTTC.

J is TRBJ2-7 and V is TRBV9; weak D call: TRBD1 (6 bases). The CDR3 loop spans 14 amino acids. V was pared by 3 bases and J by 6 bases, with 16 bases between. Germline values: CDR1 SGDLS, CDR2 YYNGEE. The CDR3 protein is CASSAGTPTSEQYF. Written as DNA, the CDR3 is TGTGCCAGCAGCGCCGGGACACCCACGAGCGAGCAGTACTTC.

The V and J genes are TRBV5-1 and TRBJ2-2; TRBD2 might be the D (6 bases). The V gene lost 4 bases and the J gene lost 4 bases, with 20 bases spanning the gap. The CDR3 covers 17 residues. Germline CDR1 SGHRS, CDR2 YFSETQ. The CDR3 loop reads CASSPHGMAGSTGELFF. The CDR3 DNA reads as TGCGCCAGCAGCCCACACGGGATGGCGGGGAGCACCGGGGAGCTGTTTTTT.

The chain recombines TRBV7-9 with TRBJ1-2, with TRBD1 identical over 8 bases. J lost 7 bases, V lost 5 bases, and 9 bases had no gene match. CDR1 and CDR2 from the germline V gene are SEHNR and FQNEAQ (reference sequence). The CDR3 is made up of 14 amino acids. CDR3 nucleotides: TGTGCCAGCAGCATTTCCGGGACAGGAGGTGGCTACACCTTC. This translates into CASSISGTGGGYTF.

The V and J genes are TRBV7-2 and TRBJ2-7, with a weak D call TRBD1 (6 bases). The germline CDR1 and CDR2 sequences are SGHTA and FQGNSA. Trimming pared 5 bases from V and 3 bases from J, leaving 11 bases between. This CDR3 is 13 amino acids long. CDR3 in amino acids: CASSPRTDYEQYF. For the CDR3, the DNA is TGTGCCAGCAGCCCCCGGACAGACTACGAGCAGTACTTC.

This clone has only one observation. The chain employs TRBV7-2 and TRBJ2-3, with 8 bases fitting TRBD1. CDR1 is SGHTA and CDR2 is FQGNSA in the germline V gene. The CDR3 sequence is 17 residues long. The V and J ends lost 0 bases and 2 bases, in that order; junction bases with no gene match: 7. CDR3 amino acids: CASSLAGQGAYTDTQYF. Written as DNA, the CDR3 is TGTGCCAGCAGCTTAGCGGGGCAGGGGGCTTACACAGATACGCAGTATTTT. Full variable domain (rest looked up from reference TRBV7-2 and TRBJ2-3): GAGVSQSPSNKVTEKGKDVELRCDPISGHTALYWYRQSLGQGLEFLIYFQGNSAPDKSGLPSDRFSAERTGGSVSTLTIQRTQQEDSAVYLCASSLAGQGAYTDTQYFGPGTRLTVL.

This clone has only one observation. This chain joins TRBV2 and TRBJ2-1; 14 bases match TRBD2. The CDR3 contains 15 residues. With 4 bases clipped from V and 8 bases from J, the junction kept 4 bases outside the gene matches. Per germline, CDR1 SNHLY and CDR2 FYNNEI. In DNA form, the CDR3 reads TGTGCCAGCAGTGCTGGACTAGCGGGGGGCCATGAGCAGTTCTTC. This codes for CASSAGLAGGHEQFF.

The CDR3, as DNA: TGTGCCAGCAGCCATGGGACTAGCGGGAGTTTAGCTACGCAGTATTTT. This translates into CASSHGTSGSLATQYF. This chain links TRBV7-9 with TRBJ2-3; 14 positions agree with TRBD2. The V and J ends lost 5 bases and 8 bases, in that order; junction bases with no gene match: 9. Germline loops: CDR1 SEHNR, CDR2 FQNEAQ (reference sequence). The CDR3 length is 16 residues.

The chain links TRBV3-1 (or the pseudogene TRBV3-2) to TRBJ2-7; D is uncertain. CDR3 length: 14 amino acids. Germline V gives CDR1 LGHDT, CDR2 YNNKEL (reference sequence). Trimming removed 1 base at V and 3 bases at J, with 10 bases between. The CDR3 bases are TGTGCCAGCAGCCAAGGTGAGATCGGCTACGAGCAGTACTTC. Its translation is CASSQGEIGYEQYF.